The 29 T cell receptor beta chains below come from one sample, sequenced in a study of T cell responses to AZD1222 COVID-19 vaccine. Using immunoSEQ multiplex PCR, the repertoire was profiled, and TCRdb retains in-frame clones only, with some absent. The data contain about 39,000 clones, around 89% of them singletons. The sample in question was peripheral blood, obtained 28 days after the second AZD1222 dose. These receptors came from an adult who received the AZD1222 COVID-19 vaccine.

The rearrangement uses TRBV6-5 and TRBJ2-5, with a tentative D call TRBD1 (5 bases). CDR1 and CDR2 (germline): MNHEY, SVGAGI. The CDR3 covers 13 residues. V dropped 6 bases and J dropped 4 bases, with 12 bases sitting between them. This CDR3 reads CASRSTVAETQYF. The CDR3 DNA follows: TGTGCCAGCAGATCGACAGTGGCAGAGACCCAGTACTTC.

The chain recombines TRBV6-5 with TRBJ1-1; TRBD1 matches at 7 bases. J lost 0 bases, V lost 6 bases, and 1 base had no gene match. The CDR3 totals 13 residues. Per the germline V gene, CDR1 is MNHEY and CDR2 is SVGAGI. The CDR3 protein is CASRGQMNTEAFF. In nucleotides, the CDR3 is TGTGCCAGCAGGGGACAGATGAACACTGAAGCTTTCTTT.

This chain links TRBV4-1 with TRBJ1-5, with TRBD1 as a possible D gene (6 bases). The CDR3 has 17 residues. Germline values: CDR1 MGHRA, CDR2 YSYEKL. V shed 0 bases and J shed 6 bases, with 18 bases lying between them. CDR3 residues: CASSQDAGVVGAQPQHF. The CDR3 DNA is TGCGCCAGCAGCCAAGATGCCGGCGTTGTGGGGGCTCAGCCCCAGCATTTT.

V and J are TRBV19 and TRBJ2-5, with 9 nucleotides matching TRBD1. With 4 bases clipped from V and 5 bases from J, the junction kept 11 bases outside the gene matches. Germline values: CDR1 LNHDA, CDR2 SQIVND (reference sequence). This CDR3 comprises 16 residues. The chain's CDR3 is CASSTLSTGGSETQYF. DNA for the CDR3: TGTGCCAGTAGTACACTCTCGACAGGGGGGAGTGAGACCCAGTACTTC.

The rearrangement links TRBV5-1 to TRBJ1-2; TRBD1 might be the D (6 bases). The V end lost 6 bases, the J end lost 2 bases, and 11 bases lay between the germline ends. The CDR3 contains 13 residues. CDR1 and CDR2 from the germline V gene are SGHRS and YFSETQ. CDR3 protein: CASTEGGNYGYTF. In DNA, the CDR3 is TGCGCCAGCACCGAAGGGGGGAACTATGGCTACACCTTC.

The V gene is TRBV19, the J gene TRBJ1-6; D ambiguous. The germline V and J ends were trimmed by 9 bases and 8 bases, with 14 bases remaining between them. Germline CDR1 LNHDA, CDR2 SQIVND (reference sequence). The CDR3 covers 13 residues. In DNA form, the CDR3 reads TGTGCCAGCAAAGAGGGCGGCTATTCACCCCTCCACTTT. It codes for CASKEGGYSPLHF.

This chain connects TRBV7-9 to TRBJ2-5; D is possibly TRBD1 or TRBD2 (6 bases each). Germline V gene sequence: CDR1 SEHNR, CDR2 FQNEAQ (reference sequence). CDR3 length: 14 amino acids. The V end lost 8 bases, the J end lost 2 bases, and 15 bases lay between the germline ends. CDR3 sequence: CASHGGGEQETQYF. As DNA, the CDR3 is TGTGCCAGCCACGGGGGCGGGGAGCAAGAGACCCAGTACTTC.

The rearrangement links TRBV30 to TRBJ2-7, with D possibly being TRBD1 (6 bases). CDR1 and CDR2 from the germline V gene are GTSNPN and SVGIG (reference sequence). V lost 2 bases and J 2 bases, leaving 16 bases between the germline ends. The CDR3 has 15 residues. The CDR3 DNA sequence: TGTGCCTGGAGTCCCCGTCGACAGGACCCCTACGAGCAGTACTTC. Protein sequence: CAWSPRRQDPYEQYF.

This chain joins TRBV18 and TRBJ2-7; D may be TRBD1 (6 bases). V was cut by 3 bases and J by 4 bases, with 10 bases left in between. Per the germline V gene, CDR1 is KGHSH and CDR2 is LQKENI. This CDR3 has 13 residues. CDR3 coding DNA: TGTGCCAGCTCACCCCAGGGGCGATACGAGCAGTACTTC. As protein: CASSPQGRYEQYF.

This chain uses TRBV7-9 with TRBJ2-5, with 7 nucleotides matching TRBD1. The CDR3 has 17 amino acids. V trimming: 0 bases; J trimming: 1 base; junction bases outside the gene matches: 8. Germline V gene lookup returns CDR1 SEHNR and CDR2 FQNEAQ (reference sequence). CDR3 protein: CASSLARDSGPQETQYF. CDR3 nucleotide sequence: TGTGCCAGCAGCTTAGCACGGGACAGTGGCCCCCAAGAGACCCAGTACTTC.

This sequence joins TRBV4-1 and TRBJ2-7; TRBD2 agrees at 10 bases. V lost 0 bases and J lost 2; bases outside the gene matches: 7. There are 17 residues in the CDR3. Germline V gene lookup returns CDR1 MGHRA and CDR2 YSYEKL. CDR3 coding DNA: TGCGCCAGCAGCCAAGATCCCCTAGCGGGAGTTCCCTACGAGCAGTACTTC. This gives the protein CASSQDPLAGVPYEQYF.

This chain connects TRBV9 to TRBJ2-7, with 8 bases fitting TRBD2. The CDR3 consists of 15 residues. V shed 7 bases, J shed 0 bases, and the junction held 9 bases outside the gene matches. The germline V gene has CDR1 SGDLS and CDR2 YYNGEE. The CDR3, as DNA: TGTGCCAGCTCAAAGGGGAGCGGGAGCTCCTACGAGCAGTACTTC. This translates into CASSKGSGSSYEQYF. Drawing the rest from reference TRBV9 and TRBJ2-7, the complete variable domain is DSGVTQTPKHLITATGQRVTLRCSPRSGDLSVYWYQQSLDQGLQFLIQYYNGEERAKGNILERFSAQQFPDLHSELNLSSLELGDSALYFCASSKGSGSSYEQYFGPGTRLTVT.

The genes are TRBV29-1 and TRBJ1-1; D is unclear. This CDR3 contains 18 residues. Germline V gene data show CDR1 as SQVTM and CDR2 as ANQGSEA. V lost 3 bases, J lost 2 bases, and 25 bases lay in between. The CDR3 loop is CSVEGGDISRGVNTEAFF. The CDR3 DNA follows: TGCAGCGTTGAGGGTGGCGACATCTCTCGTGGGGTTAACACTGAAGCTTTCTTT.

The CDR3 nucleotides are TGTGCCAGCAGCCAATACGAGGACACTGAAGCTTTCTTT. It encodes CASSQYEDTEAFF. The chain is built from TRBV14 and TRBJ1-1; no definite D call. This CDR3 spans 13 amino acids. Looked up from germline, CDR1 is SGHDN and CDR2 is FVKESK. V was trimmed by 2 bases and J by 3 bases, leaving 7 bases between them. The full variable domain, with the rest looked up from reference TRBV14 and TRBJ1-1, is EAGVTQFPSHSVIEKGQTVTLRCDPISGHDNLYWYRRVMGKEIKFLLHFVKESKQDESGMPNNRFLAERTGGTYSTLKVQPAELEDSGVYFCASSQYEDTEAFFGQGTRLTVV.

The chain employs TRBV10-3 and TRBJ2-3; 9 positions match TRBD2. J gave up 0 bases and V 0 bases, and 4 bases lay outside the gene matches. From germline, CDR1 is ENHRY and CDR2 SYGVKD. This CDR3 has 17 amino acids. The CDR3 DNA reads TGTGCCATCAGTGAGTCGGCTAGCGGGGTTAGCACAGATACGCAGTATTTT. Translation: CAISESASGVSTDTQYF.

DNA of the CDR3: TGTGCCAGCAGCCAACTTGGACAGGGTTGGGAGACCCAGTACTTC. It specifies CASSQLGQGWETQYF. The chain recombines TRBV3-1 (or the pseudogene TRBV3-2) with TRBJ2-5; 8 bases fit TRBD1. Germline CDR1 LGHDT, CDR2 YNNKEL (reference sequence). V was pared by 2 bases and J by 5 bases, with 7 bases of the junction left unmatched. This CDR3 is 15 amino acids long.

This chain uses TRBV6-1 with TRBJ1-2, with TRBD1 matching 7 bases. The CDR3 has 14 residues. The ends lost 0 bases at V and 6 bases at J; junction bases unmatched: 4. Germline loops: CDR1 MNHNS, CDR2 SASEGT. The CDR3 sequence is CASSEAGRGNGYTF. The CDR3 DNA reads as TGTGCCAGCAGTGAAGCGGGCAGGGGGAATGGCTACACCTTC.

The chain recombines TRBV7-2 with TRBJ2-2; 11 nucleotides line up with TRBD1. CDR1 is SGHTA, CDR2 FQGNSA, per germline. V gave up 3 bases and J gave up 7 bases; unmatched junction bases: 4. The CDR3 length is 15 residues. CDR3 nucleotides: TGTGCCAGCAGCTTGGACAGGGGGCGCGGCGGGGAGCTGTTTTTT. Its translation is CASSLDRGRGGELFF.

The gene calls are TRBV7-2 and TRBJ2-7; D possibly corresponds to TRBD2 (5 bases). V was cut by 5 bases and J by 2 bases, with 13 bases left in between. There are 14 residues in the CDR3. Germline CDR1 SGHTA, CDR2 FQGNSA. The CDR3 spells CASSPDPGAYEQYF. The DNA for the CDR3 is TGTGCCAGCAGCCCGGATCCCGGGGCCTACGAGCAGTACTTC.

CDR3: CASTTGLYTQYF. The CDR3 region has the DNA TGTGCCAGCACCACCGGTCTCTATACGCAGTATTTT. The V and J genes are TRBV7-9 and TRBJ2-3; no reliable D call. Germline CDR1 is SEHNR and CDR2 is FQNEAQ (reference sequence). V was shortened by 7 bases and J by 7 bases, with 12 bases between the two germline ends. The CDR3 is made up of 12 amino acids.

As concerns this clone: The same CDR3 is also encoded by other DNA sequences in this sample. The rearrangement joins TRBV5-6 to TRBJ2-3; 7 nucleotides line up with TRBD2. CDR3 size: 15 residues. The V segment lost 2 bases and the J segment 0 bases; nucleotides outside the gene matches: 3. Germline CDR1 is SGHDT and CDR2 is YYEEEE. CDR3 in amino acids: CASSFGRGSTDTQYF. The CDR3 nucleotides read TGTGCCAGCAGCTTTGGGCGGGGGAGCACAGATACGCAGTATTTT.

The V gene is TRBV11-2, the J gene TRBJ1-2, with D perhaps TRBD1 (6 bases). The germline V gene has CDR1 SGHAT and CDR2 FQNNGV. The V end was cut by 2 bases, the J end by 1 base, with 11 bases between. The CDR3 has 15 residues. The CDR3 region is CASSLLGTFNYGYTF. CDR3 DNA: TGTGCCAGCAGCTTACTTGGGACATTTAACTATGGCTACACCTTC.

The rearrangement joins TRBV4-1 to TRBJ1-1, with TRBD1 as a possible D gene (5 bases). Trimming left V 2 bases short and J 5 bases short, with 12 bases between. Germline CDR1 is MGHRA and CDR2 is YSYEKL. The CDR3 length is 14 residues. The CDR3 nucleotides read TGCGCCAGCAGCCAACCCATTGAGGGGACTGAAGCTTTCTTT. This sequence encodes CASSQPIEGTEAFF.

The chain is built from TRBV6-5 and TRBJ2-7; D possibly uses TRBD1 or TRBD2 (7 bases each). Per the germline V gene, CDR1 is MNHEY and CDR2 is SVGAGI. The CDR3 sequence is 13 residues long. V shed 2 bases and J shed 4 bases, with 9 bases lying between them. This chain's CDR3 is CASSYQGGYEQYF. CDR3 coding DNA: TGTGCCAGCAGTTACCAGGGGGGGTACGAGCAGTACTTC.

The chain combines TRBV18 with TRBJ1-1; D is uncertain. CDR3 length equals 13 residues. V lost 3 bases and J 5 bases, leaving 10 bases between the germline ends. Germline V gene lookup returns CDR1 KGHSH and CDR2 LQKENI. CDR3 DNA sequence: TGTGCCAGCTCACCGTCCTTGGGGACTGAAGCTTTCTTT. Translating gives CASSPSLGTEAFF.

J is TRBJ2-7 and V is TRBV10-3, with 9 bases fitting TRBD1. V shed 2 bases and J 6 bases; nucleotides not matched to a gene: 8. Looked up from germline, CDR1 is ENHRY and CDR2 is SYGVKD. CDR3 length equals 15 residues. CDR3 DNA sequence: TGTGCCATCAGTGAGGCGGGACAGGGAGTCCGCGAGCAGTACTTC. This translates into CAISEAGQGVREQYF.

V gene TRBV5-5 combines with J gene TRBJ2-7; D not certain. Trimming took 0 bases from V and 6 from J, leaving 10 bases between them. CDR3 length: 13 amino acids. CDR1 is SGHKS and CDR2 is YYEKEE in the germline V gene (reference sequence). The CDR3 sequence is CASSLEPLLEQYF. CDR3 sequence (DNA): TGTGCCAGCAGCTTGGAACCCCTCCTCGAGCAGTACTTC.

Comments on this clone: Relative to the germline gene, one junction end is altered; a read error may explain this. This sequence joins TRBV11-2 and TRBJ2-1, with a possible D match to TRBD2 (6 bases). CDR3 length: 15 amino acids. Germline CDR1 and CDR2: SGHAT and FQNNGV. This chain's CDR3 is CATSFYWGDYNEQFF. CDR3 nucleotides: TGTGCCACCAGCTTTTATTGGGGGGACTACAATGAGCAGTTCTTC.

The chain is built from TRBV11-2 and TRBJ1-6; D possibly corresponds to TRBD1 (5 bases). This CDR3 is built from 13 residues. V dropped 1 base and J dropped 11 bases, with 9 bases sitting between them. Germline loops: CDR1 SGHAT, CDR2 FQNNGV. CDR3 coding DNA: TGTGCCAGCAGCTTAGTGCAGGGCCCACCCCTCCACTTT. Its translation is CASSLVQGPPLHF.